The entry that follows covers one T cell receptor (beta chain) sequence. Other DNA sequences of this sample code for an identical CDR3. The source of the sample is a study of shared clonotypes between healthy human individuals. Produced via immunoSEQ multiplex PCR; TCRdb's table is partial and in-frame only. Of some 800,000 clones listed, 92% were seen once; the top ten hold around 24%. This CDR3 comprises 12 residues. In germline, CDR1 is WSHSY, CDR2 SAAADI. With 3 bases removed from V and 0 bases from J, the gap between germline ends came to 3 bases. Only CD45RO-negative cells positively selected for CCR7 counted as naive CD8 cells, so terminally differentiated effector memory CD45RA+ cells were excluded.

This clonotype was obtained from a man between 25 and 39 years old in good health. The chain uses TRBV10-2 and TRBJ2-7; D uncertain. The specimen sequenced was naive CD8+ T cells sorted from blood. CDR3 nucleotide sequence: TGCGCCAGCAGTGACCTCTCCTACGAGCAGTACTTC. As protein: CASSDLSYEQYF.